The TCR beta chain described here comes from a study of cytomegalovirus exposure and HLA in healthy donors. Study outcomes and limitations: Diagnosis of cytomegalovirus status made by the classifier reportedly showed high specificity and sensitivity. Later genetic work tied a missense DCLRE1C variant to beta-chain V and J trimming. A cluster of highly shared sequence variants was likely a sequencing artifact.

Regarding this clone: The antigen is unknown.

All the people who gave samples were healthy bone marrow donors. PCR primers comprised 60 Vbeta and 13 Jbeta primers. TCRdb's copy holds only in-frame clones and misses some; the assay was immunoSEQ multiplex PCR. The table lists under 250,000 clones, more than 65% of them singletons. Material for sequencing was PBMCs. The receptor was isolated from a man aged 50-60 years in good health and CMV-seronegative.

The CDR3 bases are TGTGCCAGCAGCTACCAGGGGGGTGGTGGCTACACCTTC. Protein product: CASSYQGGGGYTF. The chain links TRBV7-9 to TRBJ1-2, with 7 bases matching TRBD1. Germline trimming cut 4 bases from V and 7 bases from J; bases unmatched to any gene: 6. The germline V gene encodes CDR1 SEHNR and CDR2 FQNEAQ (reference sequence). This CDR3 has 13 residues.